The T cell receptor beta chain described here comes from a study of T cells after posttransplantation cyclophosphamide. Germline CDR1 reads MNHEY; CDR2 reads SMNVEV (reference sequence). The length of the CDR3 is 14 residues. J lost 4 bases, V lost 5 bases, and 7 bases had no gene match. Cells defined as naive were viable CD3+CD4+ or CD3+CD8+ and CCR7+CD45RA+CD45RO-CD95-CD27+CD28+. The related graft donor's blood sample was taken on the day of bone marrow donation. Regarding the study as a whole: After PTCy, TRB diversity resembled that of CNI/methotrexate controls. Donor CD8+ memory clones often dominated recipient blood repertoires at later times. Skin or GI-infiltrating T cells shared few TRB sequences with blood.

Libraries were prepared by immunoSEQ multiplex PCR; TCRdb keeps only in-frame clonotypes and omits some of them. The sample holds around 31,000 clones, roughly nine tenths seen once. This clone was seen only once. No antigen is known for it. Sequencing was performed on naive CD4+ T cells sorted from blood. The V gene is TRBV27, the J gene TRBJ1-1; 7 bases match TRBD1. The source is a man between 25 and 39 years old in good health and a related stem cell transplant donor. The CDR3 here is CASSPRQGPTEAFF. In DNA form, the CDR3 reads TGTGCCAGCAGTCCCAGACAGGGCCCCACTGAAGCTTTCTTT.